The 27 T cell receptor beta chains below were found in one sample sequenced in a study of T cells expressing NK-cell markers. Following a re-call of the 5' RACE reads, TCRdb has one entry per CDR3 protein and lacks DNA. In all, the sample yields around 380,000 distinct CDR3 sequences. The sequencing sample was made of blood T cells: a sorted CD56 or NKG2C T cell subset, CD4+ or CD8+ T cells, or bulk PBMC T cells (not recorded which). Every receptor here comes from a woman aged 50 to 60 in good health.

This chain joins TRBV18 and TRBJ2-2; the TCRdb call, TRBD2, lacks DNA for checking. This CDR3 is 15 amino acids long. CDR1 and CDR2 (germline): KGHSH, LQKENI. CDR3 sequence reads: CASSPRRGSGGELFF.

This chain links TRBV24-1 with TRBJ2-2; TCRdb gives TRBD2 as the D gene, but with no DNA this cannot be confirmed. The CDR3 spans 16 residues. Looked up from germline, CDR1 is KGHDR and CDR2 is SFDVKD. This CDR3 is CATSDTRTSGTGELFF.

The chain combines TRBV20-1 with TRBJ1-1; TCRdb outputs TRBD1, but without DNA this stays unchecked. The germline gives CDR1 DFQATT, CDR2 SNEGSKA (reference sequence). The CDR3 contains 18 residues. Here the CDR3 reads CSAKIPRAGTKRDTEAFF.

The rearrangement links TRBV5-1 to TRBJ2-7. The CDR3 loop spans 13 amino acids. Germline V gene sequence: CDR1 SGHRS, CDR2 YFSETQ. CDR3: CASRGTWGYEQYF.

The chain's CDR3 is CSARLSTGGAKQYF. V and J are TRBV20-1 and TRBJ2-7; without DNA, the TCRdb call of TRBD1 cannot be checked. CDR1 and CDR2 (germline): DFQATT, SNEGSKA (reference sequence). The CDR3 contains 14 residues.

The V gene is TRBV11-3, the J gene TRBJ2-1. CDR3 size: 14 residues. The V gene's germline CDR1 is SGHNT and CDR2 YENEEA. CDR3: CASSLDPIFNEQFF.

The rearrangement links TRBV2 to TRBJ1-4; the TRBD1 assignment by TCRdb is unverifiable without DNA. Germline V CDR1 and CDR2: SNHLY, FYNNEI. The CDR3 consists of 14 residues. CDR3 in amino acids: CASKSDSSNEKLFF. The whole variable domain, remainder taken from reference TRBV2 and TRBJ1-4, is EPEVTQTPSHQVTQMGQEVILRCVPISNHLYFYWYRQILGQKVEFLVSFYNNEISEKSEIFDDQFSVERPDGSNFTLKIRSTKLEDSAMYFCASKSDSSNEKLFFGSGTQLSVL.

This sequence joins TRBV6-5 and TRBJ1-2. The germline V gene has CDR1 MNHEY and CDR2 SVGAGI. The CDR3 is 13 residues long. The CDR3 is CASSTFQNYGYTF.

The CDR3 loop reads CASSLVQRGSTDTQYF. The V gene is TRBV27, the J gene TRBJ2-3; TCRdb outputs TRBD2, but without DNA this stays unchecked. CDR3 length: 16 amino acids. CDR1 and CDR2 (germline): MNHEY, SMNVEV (reference sequence).

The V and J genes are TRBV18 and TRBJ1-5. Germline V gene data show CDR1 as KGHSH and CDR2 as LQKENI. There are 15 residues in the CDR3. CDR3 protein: CASSPPGDFNQPQHF.

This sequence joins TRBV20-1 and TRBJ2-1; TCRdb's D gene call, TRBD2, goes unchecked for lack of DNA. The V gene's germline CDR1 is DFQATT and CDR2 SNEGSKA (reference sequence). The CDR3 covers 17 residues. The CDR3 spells CSAPPGSSGRGYNEQFF.

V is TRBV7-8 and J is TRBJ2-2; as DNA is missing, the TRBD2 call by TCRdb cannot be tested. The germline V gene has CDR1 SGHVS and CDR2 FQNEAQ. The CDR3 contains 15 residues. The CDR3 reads CASSSPGEGDGELFF.

The chain's CDR3 is CASSLSQGGTGELFF. The V gene is TRBV12-3 or TRBV12-4, the J gene TRBJ2-2; TCRdb designates TRBD2, a call that cannot be tested without DNA. The length of the CDR3 is 15 residues.

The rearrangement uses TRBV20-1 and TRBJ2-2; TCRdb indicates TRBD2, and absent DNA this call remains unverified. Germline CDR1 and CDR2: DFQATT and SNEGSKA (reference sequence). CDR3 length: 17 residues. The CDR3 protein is CSARPGVAGLNTGELFF.

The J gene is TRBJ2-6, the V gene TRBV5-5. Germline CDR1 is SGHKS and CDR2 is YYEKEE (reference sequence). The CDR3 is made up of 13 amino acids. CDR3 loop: CASSLKESSVLTF. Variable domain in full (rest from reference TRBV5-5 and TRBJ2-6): DAGVTQSPTHLIKTRGQQVTLRCSPISGHKSVSWYQQVLGQGPQFIFQYYEKEERGRGNFPDRFSARQFPNYSSELNVNALLLGDSALYLCASSLKESSVLTFGAGSRLTVL.

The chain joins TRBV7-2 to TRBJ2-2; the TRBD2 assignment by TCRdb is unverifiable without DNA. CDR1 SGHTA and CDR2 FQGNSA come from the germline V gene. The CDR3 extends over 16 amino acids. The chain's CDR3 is CASSLDPSGSPGELFF.

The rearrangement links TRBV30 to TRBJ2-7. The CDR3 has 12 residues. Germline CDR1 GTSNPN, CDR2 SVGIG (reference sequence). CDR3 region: CAWSYGVYEQYF.

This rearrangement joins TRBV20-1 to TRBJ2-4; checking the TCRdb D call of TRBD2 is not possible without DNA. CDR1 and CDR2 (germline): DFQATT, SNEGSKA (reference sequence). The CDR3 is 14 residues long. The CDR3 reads CSARSERDGRIQYF.

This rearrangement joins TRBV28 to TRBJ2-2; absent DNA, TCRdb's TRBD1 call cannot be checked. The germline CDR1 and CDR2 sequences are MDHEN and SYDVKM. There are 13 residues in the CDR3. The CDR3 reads CASFRGNTGELFF.

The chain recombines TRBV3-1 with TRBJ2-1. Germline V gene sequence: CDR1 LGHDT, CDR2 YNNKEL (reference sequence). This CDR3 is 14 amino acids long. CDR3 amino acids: CASSQDIEDNEQFF.

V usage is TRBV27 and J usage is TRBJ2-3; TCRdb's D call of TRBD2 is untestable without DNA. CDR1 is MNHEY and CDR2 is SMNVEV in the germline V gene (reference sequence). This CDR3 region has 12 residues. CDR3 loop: CASSYGGDTQYF.

CDR3 residues: CASSQDVGAGASYEQYF. The chain is built from TRBV4-2 and TRBJ2-7. CDR3 size: 17 residues. Germline loops: CDR1 LGHNA, CDR2 YNFKEQ.

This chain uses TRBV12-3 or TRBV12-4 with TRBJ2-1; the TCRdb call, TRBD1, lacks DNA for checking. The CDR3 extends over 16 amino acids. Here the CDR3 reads CASSMTGIGGGNEQFF.

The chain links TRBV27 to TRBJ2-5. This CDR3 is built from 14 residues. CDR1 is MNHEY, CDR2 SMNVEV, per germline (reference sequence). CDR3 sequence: CASSLIGSSSTQYF.

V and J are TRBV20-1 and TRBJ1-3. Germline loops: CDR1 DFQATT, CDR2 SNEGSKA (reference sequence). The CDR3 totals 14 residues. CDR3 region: CSARKQLSGNTIYF.

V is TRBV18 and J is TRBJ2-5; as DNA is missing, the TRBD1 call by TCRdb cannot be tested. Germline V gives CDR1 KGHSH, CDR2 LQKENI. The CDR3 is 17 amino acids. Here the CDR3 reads CASSHRETGRVRKTQYF.

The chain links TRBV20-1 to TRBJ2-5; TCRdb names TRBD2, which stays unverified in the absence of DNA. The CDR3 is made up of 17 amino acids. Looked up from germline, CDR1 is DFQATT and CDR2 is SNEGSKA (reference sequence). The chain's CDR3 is CSARDRGLAGWLETQYF.